This TCR beta chain was retrieved from a study of T-cell reconstitution after alpha-beta-depleted transplantation in children. Unique molecular identifiers were incorporated when the TCRbeta library was constructed. TCRdb re-called the PCR reads with MiXCR, one entry per CDR3 protein. The data hold around 800,000 distinct CDR3 sequences, with less than 20% observed a single time. The CDR3 has 17 residues. The V gene lost 3 bases and the J gene lost 7 bases, with 25 bases spanning the gap. Germline lookup yields CDR1 MNHNS and CDR2 SASEGT. This clonotype appeared a few times. The receptor comes from a male patient between 10 and 17 years old who had a stem cell transplant for acute lymphoblastic leukemia, so the T cells may come from the graft donor. The material sequenced was PBMCs, mostly from graft donor cells, taken 360 days after TCRalphabeta/CD19-depleted stem cell transplant. The chain has TRBV6-1 and TRBJ2-7, with a weak D call TRBD1 (5 bases). The CDR3 DNA follows: TGTGCCAGCAGTGACCCTCCCAAGGGGATTCGCTATTCTGAGCAGTACTTC. Translating gives CASSDPPKGIRYSEQYF.